The rows below give T cell receptor beta chains drawn from one sample of a study of T cell changes during pregnancy in multiple sclerosis. TCRdb's copy holds only in-frame clones and misses some; the assay was immunoSEQ multiplex PCR. The table has more than 25,000 clones, approximately 90% seen once; the top ten hold 4.8%. The material was peripheral blood, obtained in the first trimester of pregnancy. These TCRs come from a female donor in good health, enrolled as a control in a pregnancy study. The CDR3 runs from the conserved cysteine through the conserved F or W. The D gene is left open where the match is weak. Expanded clones get a size class; other rows say once, few or many, or leave the size out.

clone size,V gene,D gene,CDR3 length,J gene,CDR3 protein,CDR3 DNA
NA,TRBV14,NA,13,TRBJ2-7,CASSTLASYEQYF,TGTGCCAGCAGCACCCTGGCCTCTTACGAGCAGTACTTC
NA,TRBV30,NA,13,TRBJ1-6,CARDAGVGSPLHF,TGTGCCCGGGACGCAGGGGTAGGATCACCCCTCCACTTT
NA,TRBV6-6,NA,13,TRBJ2-7,CASSYVGDYEQYF,TGTGCCAGCAGTTACGTAGGGGACTACGAGCAGTACTTC
NA,TRBV5-5,NA,16,TRBJ2-7,CASSLLTGHATYEQYF,TGTGCCAGCAGCCTACTCACGGGACACGCAACCTACGAGCAGTACTTC
NA,TRBV11-3,NA,15,TRBJ1-2,CASSLESAGNYGYTF,TGTGCCAGCAGCTTAGAGAGTGCAGGCAACTATGGCTACACCTTC
NA,TRBV9,TRBD2,16,TRBJ2-3,CASSVNLAGRTDTQYF,TGTGCCAGCAGCGTAAACCTAGCGGGGCGTACAGATACGCAGTATTTT
NA,TRBV6-6,TRBD1,15,TRBJ1-2,CASSYDRGGDYGYTF,TGTGCCAGCAGTTATGACAGGGGAGGCGACTATGGCTACACCTTC
once,TRBV7-9,NA,15,TRBJ2-5,CASSLASGWKETQYF,TGTGCCAGCAGCTTAGCTTCAGGCTGGAAGGAGACCCAGTACTTC
NA,TRBV2,NA,11,TRBJ2-2,CAILGLGELFF,TGTGCCATCCTGGGCTTGGGGGAGCTGTTTTTT
NA,TRBV6-5,NA,13,TRBJ2-1,CAIGEGQFNEQFF,TGTGCCATCGGGGAAGGACAGTTTAATGAGCAGTTCTTC
once,TRBV27,TRBD1,14,TRBJ1-2,CASSLVQGAVGYTF,TGTGCCAGCAGTTTAGTACAGGGGGCGGTTGGCTACACCTTC
NA,TRBV19,NA,16,TRBJ2-2,CASSAMGHANTGELFF,TGTGCCAGTAGTGCCATGGGACACGCGAACACCGGGGAGCTGTTTTTT
NA,TRBV6-5,NA,15,TRBJ2-5,CASSTGGFGRETQYF,TGTGCCAGCTCAACTGGGGGGTTCGGTCGGGAGACCCAGTACTTC
NA,TRBV7-7,NA,13,TRBJ2-5,CASSGGLQETQYF,TGTGCTAGCAGCGGCGGACTACAAGAGACCCAGTACTTC
once,TRBV27,TRBD1,16,TRBJ1-1,CASSLDGTGRFAEAFF,TGTGCCAGCAGTTTAGACGGGACAGGGAGATTCGCTGAAGCTTTCTTT
NA,TRBV30,TRBD2,13,TRBJ2-7,CAWSEGRGYEQYF,TGTGCCTGGAGTGAAGGGAGGGGCTACGAGCAGTACTTC
NA,TRBV18,TRBD2,15,TRBJ2-7,CASSPRTSGQGEQYF,TGTGCCAGCTCACCGAGGACTAGCGGCCAAGGGGAGCAGTACTTC
NA,TRBV10-1,NA,14,TRBJ2-7,CASSEWEWFYEQYF,TGCGCCAGCAGTGAGTGGGAGTGGTTCTACGAGCAGTACTTC
NA,TRBV19,NA,16,TRBJ2-7,CASSIGGRGIGYEQYF,TGTGCCAGTAGTATAGGAGGTCGCGGGATTGGGTACGAGCAGTACTTC
NA,TRBV5-6,TRBD2,13,TRBJ2-7,CASSLVKTSRQYF,TGTGCCAGCAGCTTGGTCAAGACTAGCAGGCAGTACTTC
NA,TRBV30,TRBD1,13,TRBJ2-1,CAWSRDRVNEQFF,TGTGCCTGGAGTCGGGACAGGGTGAATGAGCAGTTCTTC
NA,TRBV18,NA,14,TRBJ2-6,CASSPSPGANVLTF,TGTGCCAGCTCACCCTCCCCTGGGGCCAACGTCCTGACTTTC
NA,TRBV29-1,TRBD2,14,TRBJ2-3,CSVEPGTGRDTQYF,TGCAGCGTTGAGCCCGGGACCGGGAGGGATACGCAGTATTTT
once,TRBV11-2,NA,14,TRBJ1-1,CASSPRTHHTEAFF,TGTGCCAGCAGCCCTCGGACACACCACACTGAAGCTTTCTTT
NA,TRBV2,NA,14,TRBJ2-5,CASSEWAPSETQYF,TGTGCCAGCAGTGAATGGGCCCCCAGCGAGACCCAGTACTTC
NA,TRBV20-1,TRBD1,10,TRBJ2-7,CSAIGQGAFF,TGCAGTGCCATAGGACAGGGTGCTTTTTTC
NA,TRBV11-2,NA,14,TRBJ2-2,CASSLDRDTGELFF,TGTGCCAGCAGCTTAGACAGGGATACCGGGGAGCTGTTTTTT
NA,TRBV11-3,NA,14,TRBJ1-6,CASSLRQGWSPLHF,TGTGCCAGCAGCTTACGGCAGGGTTGGTCACCCCTCCACTTT
few,TRBV19,TRBD1,13,TRBJ1-2,CASGGQGANRYTF,TGTGCCAGCGGCGGACAGGGGGCTAATCGCTACACCTTC
NA,TRBV27,TRBD1,14,TRBJ2-7,CASSYRTGLGEQYF,TGTGCCAGCAGTTACAGGACAGGGCTTGGGGAGCAGTACTTC
once,TRBV6-1,NA,16,TRBJ1-5,CASSDLTEIPNQPQHF,TGTGCCAGCAGTGACCTGACGGAGATTCCCAATCAGCCCCAGCATTTT
NA,TRBV11-2,NA,14,TRBJ1-3,CASSLILSGNTIYF,TGTGCCAGCAGCCTCATACTCTCTGGAAACACCATATATTTT
NA,TRBV6-5,TRBD1,16,TRBJ2-7,CASSFDPGQVSYEQYF,TGTGCCAGCAGTTTCGATCCGGGACAGGTATCCTACGAGCAGTACTTC
NA,TRBV29-1,NA,12,TRBJ2-5,CSGTQGTETQYF,TGCAGCGGCACACAGGGCACAGAGACCCAGTACTTC
NA,TRBV23-1,TRBD1,15,TRBJ1-1,CASSLSRQGATEAFF,TGCGCCAGCAGTCTCTCCAGGCAGGGGGCCACTGAAGCTTTCTTT
NA,TRBV19,TRBD1,14,TRBJ2-7,CASSSGTGTYEQYF,TGTGCCAGTAGTTCCGGGACAGGAACCTACGAGCAGTACTTC
NA,TRBV9,TRBD1,14,TRBJ2-1,CASSVGQFGNEQFF,TGTGCCAGCAGCGTGGGACAGTTTGGCAATGAGCAGTTCTTC
NA,TRBV19,NA,16,TRBJ1-5,CASSIGLPGWNQPQHF,TGTGCCAGTAGTATCGGTTTGCCAGGGTGGAATCAGCCCCAGCATTTT
NA,TRBV7-2,NA,14,TRBJ2-5,CASSLDRVQETQYF,TGTGCCAGCAGCTTAGACAGGGTCCAAGAGACCCAGTACTTC
NA,TRBV30,TRBD1,13,TRBJ1-2,CAWIRRTGATIIF,TGTGCCTGGATCAGAAGGACAGGGGCCACTATCATATTC
NA,TRBV5-4,NA,12,TRBJ1-2,CATIGGRNGYTF,TGTGCTACTATCGGGGGGCGGAATGGCTACACCTTC
NA,TRBV9,TRBD1,15,TRBJ2-2,CASSFGQGNTGELFF,TGTGCCAGCAGCTTTGGACAGGGAAACACCGGGGAGCTGTTTTTT
NA,TRBV2,NA,15,TRBJ1-3,CASSADGGSGNTIYF,TGTGCCAGCTCGGCGGACGGAGGCTCTGGAAACACCATATATTTT
few,TRBV7-7,TRBD1,14,TRBJ2-7,CASSAGTGSYEQYF,TGTGCTAGCAGCGCCGGGACAGGGTCCTACGAGCAGTACTTC
NA,TRBV7-9,NA,12,TRBJ1-1,CASSLDGTEAFF,TGTGCCAGCAGCTTAGACGGCACTGAAGCTTTCTTT
few,TRBV2,NA,14,TRBJ2-1,CASSHEGGSNEQFF,TGTGCCAGCAGCCATGAGGGGGGGAGCAATGAGCAGTTCTTC
NA,TRBV30,TRBD2,15,TRBJ2-3,CAWSVGSGATDTQYF,TGTGCCTGGAGTGTTGGTAGCGGGGCTACAGATACGCAGTATTTT
NA,TRBV7-9,NA,15,TRBJ2-2,CASSLGARNTGELFF,TGTGCCAGCAGCTTGGGGGCGCGGAACACCGGGGAGCTGTTTTTT
NA,TRBV2,TRBD2,15,TRBJ2-1,CASRLLAGQYNEQFF,TGTGCCAGCAGGCTACTAGCGGGGCAATACAATGAGCAGTTCTTC
NA,TRBV6-5,NA,14,TRBJ1-2,CASSYSRLNYGYTF,TGTGCCAGCAGTTACTCGCGGCTGAACTATGGCTACACCTTC
NA,TRBV5-1,NA,13,TRBJ2-1,CASSLSVSGEQFF,TGCGCCAGCAGCTTGAGTGTGTCGGGGGAGCAGTTCTTC
NA,TRBV19,TRBD2,16,TRBJ2-3,CASSVTSGRARDTQYF,TGTGCCAGTAGCGTAACTAGCGGGAGGGCAAGAGATACGCAGTATTTT
once,TRBV2,NA,13,TRBJ1-6,CASISERYSPLHF,TGTGCCAGCATTTCCGAGAGGTATTCACCCCTCCACTTT
NA,TRBV27,NA,13,TRBJ2-4,CASSLWGENIQYF,TGTGCCAGCAGTTTATGGGGAGAAAACATTCAGTACTTC
NA,TRBV6-6,NA,13,TRBJ2-2,CASRPEGSGELFF,TGTGCCAGCAGACCCGAGGGATCCGGGGAGCTGTTTTTT
NA,TRBV7-2,NA,15,TRBJ2-1,CASSLAGGEFNEQFF,TGTGCCAGCAGCTTAGCGGGCGGGGAGTTCAATGAGCAGTTCTTC
NA,TRBV10-3,TRBD2,14,TRBJ2-5,CAAGGAGGHKTQYF,TGTGCCGCCGGCGGGGCGGGAGGGCATAAGACCCAGTACTTC
NA,TRBV27,NA,16,TRBJ1-5,CASSPLINYSNQPQHF,TGTGCCAGCAGTCCTCTAATAAATTATAGCAATCAGCCCCAGCATTTT
few,TRBV7-9,NA,16,TRBJ1-6,CASSLRGGGVDSPLHF,TGTGCCAGCAGCTTACGAGGAGGAGGTGTGGATTCACCCCTCCACTTT